The T cell receptor beta chain under discussion was sequenced for a study of T cell changes during pregnancy in multiple sclerosis. CDR3 length: 16 residues. The method was immunoSEQ multiplex PCR; TCRdb's version includes in-frame clones alone and lacks a portion of them. The repertoire has roughly 26,000 clones, about 91% of them found once; the top ten carry roughly 15%. This material consisted of CD8+ T cells from peripheral blood mononuclear cells, taken in the second trimester of pregnancy. J is TRBJ2-7 and V is TRBV21-1; the D call of TRBD2 is as the table states it, not checked on the DNA. TRBV21-1 is a listed pseudogene. The sequence was collected from a female donor with multiple sclerosis, enrolled in a pregnancy study. CDR3 nucleotide sequence: TGTGCCAGCAGTCTCAATCGCCGGGACTTCTCCTACGAGCAGTACTTC. Protein product: CASSLNRRDFSYEQYF.